This TCR beta chain appears in the sequencing data of a study of Graves' ophthalmopathy and Graves' hyperthyroidism. Looked up from germline, CDR1 is SGHDT and CDR2 is YYEEEE. CDR3 length: 15 residues. The trim removed 2 bases at V and 4 bases at J, leaving 6 bases unmatched. RNA transcripts provided the template for amplifying TCR beta CDR3 regions. The authors performed first-round RT-PCR with HTBI primers and then a second-round multiplex PCR. One entry per CDR3 protein, called by TCRdb with MiXCR from the multiplex PCR reads. The data hold about 590,000 distinct CDR3 sequences, with less than 40% observed a single time. Study-level results: The model predicted progression of ophthalmopathy with a sensitivity of roughly 70%, and its specificity was approximately 77%.

There are many counts of this clonotype. Its specificity is not known. V is TRBV5-6 and J is TRBJ1-5; 7 bases match TRBD1. This clonotype originated in an adult man with Graves' hyperthyroidism. Sequencing used peripheral blood or thyroid tissue (not recorded which). The CDR3 region is CASSFSPGGNQPQHF. The CDR3 DNA sequence: TGTGCCAGCAGCTTTTCCCCAGGGGGTAATCAGCCCCAGCATTTT.